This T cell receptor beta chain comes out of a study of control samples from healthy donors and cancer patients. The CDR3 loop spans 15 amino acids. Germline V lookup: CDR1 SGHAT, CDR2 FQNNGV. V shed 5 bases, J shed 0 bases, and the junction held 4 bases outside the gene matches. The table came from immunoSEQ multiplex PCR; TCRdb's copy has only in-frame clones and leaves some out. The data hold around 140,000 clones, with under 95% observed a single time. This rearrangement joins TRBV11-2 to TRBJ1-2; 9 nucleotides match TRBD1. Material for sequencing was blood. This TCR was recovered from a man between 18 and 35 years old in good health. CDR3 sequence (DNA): TGTGCCAGCAGCCAGGGGACAGGGACTAACTATGGCTACACCTTC. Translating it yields CASSQGTGTNYGYTF.